The 27 T cell receptor beta chains below all came from one sample that was sequenced in a study of sequential checkpoint blockade in melanoma. Repertoires were generated with immunoSEQ multiplex PCR, while TCRdb's copy carries only in-frame clones and drops some. The data show about 35,000 clones, roughly 86% seen once. Documented treatment: randomized to nivolumab then ipilimumab (arm A) or the reverse (arm B). The material sequenced was CD8+ T cells sorted from blood (inferred from file names), taken from a patient given nivolumab and ipilimumab in sequence. All receptors derive from a human donor with melanoma.

J is TRBJ1-1 and V is TRBV5-1; D is unresolved. Deletions cut 0 bases from V and 3 bases from J, with 9 bases between. The CDR3 length is 14 residues. Germline loops: CDR1 SGHRS, CDR2 YFSETQ. The CDR3 bases are TGCGCCAGCAGCTTGGCGGAGGGATACACTGAAGCTTTCTTT. This translates into CASSLAEGYTEAFF. The variable domain in full, completed from reference TRBV5-1 and TRBJ1-1, reads KAGVTQTPRYLIKTRGQQVTLSCSPISGHRSVSWYQQTPGQGLQFLFEYFSETQRNKGNFPGRFSGRQFSNSRSEMNVSTLELGDSALYLCASSLAEGYTEAFFGQGTRLTVV.

This sequence joins TRBV27 and TRBJ2-7; TRBD2 might be the D (7 bases). Deletions cut 4 bases from V and 3 bases from J, with 13 bases between. The CDR3 totals 14 residues. Germline CDR1 is MNHEY and CDR2 is SMNVEV (reference sequence). CDR3 in amino acids: CASSSTGGRYEQYF. Written as DNA, the CDR3 is TGTGCCAGCAGTTCCACCGGGGGGCGCTACGAGCAGTACTTC.

CDR3 coding DNA: TGTGCCAGCAGTGATGCGGGGGGATACAATGAGCAGTTCTTC. This codes for CASSDAGGYNEQFF. The chain has TRBV2 and TRBJ2-1; 8 bases fit TRBD2. V lost 3 bases to trimming and J lost 4 bases; unmatched junction nucleotides: 2. Looked up from germline, CDR1 is SNHLY and CDR2 is FYNNEI. The length of the CDR3 is 14 residues. Based on the CDR3 plus reference TRBV2 and TRBJ2-1, the full variable domain is EPEVTQTPSHQVTQMGQEVILRCVPISNHLYFYWYRQILGQKVEFLVSFYNNEISEKSEIFDDQFSVERPDGSNFTLKIRSTKLEDSAMYFCASSDAGGYNEQFFGPGTRLTVL.

J is TRBJ2-5 and V is TRBV7-9; 8 bases align to TRBD2. V shed 4 bases and J 0 bases; nucleotides not matched to a gene: 10. The CDR3 consists of 17 residues. Germline CDR1 SEHNR, CDR2 FQNEAQ (reference sequence). CDR3 sequence: CASSSILGRGDQETQYF. In DNA, the CDR3 is TGTGCCAGCAGCTCAATTTTGGGGCGGGGGGACCAAGAGACCCAGTACTTC.

The V call is TRBV6-1, the J call TRBJ2-7; no clear D. V dropped 2 bases and J dropped 0 bases, with 8 bases sitting between them. CDR1 and CDR2 (germline): MNHNS, SASEGT. The CDR3 sequence is 14 residues long. The CDR3, as DNA: TGTGCCAGCAGTGAACCTAGGAGCTCCTACGAGCAGTACTTC. Its protein is CASSEPRSSYEQYF.

Concerning this clone: At one end the junction does not follow the germline gene, possibly because of a read error. The J gene is TRBJ2-7, the V gene TRBV7-7; 7 bases are shared with TRBD1. The CDR3 totals 13 residues. The germline V gene has CDR1 SSHAT and CDR2 FNYEAQ (reference sequence). The CDR3 reads CASSLGQYYEQYF. The DNA for the CDR3 is TGTGCTAGCAGCTTGGGACAGTACTACGAGCAGTACTTC.

The chain couples TRBV9 to TRBJ2-3, with 7 bases fitting TRBD2. The germline gives CDR1 SGDLS, CDR2 YYNGEE. After removal of 2 bases from V and 0 bases from J, the junction contained 6 bases not matched to a gene. The length of the CDR3 is 16 residues. The chain's CDR3 is CASSVGGSPSTDTQYF. CDR3 bases: TGTGCCAGCAGCGTGGGGGGGTCACCTAGCACAGATACGCAGTATTTT.

The gene calls are TRBV6-5 and TRBJ2-2, with TRBD1 matching 7 bases. After removal of 1 base from V and 7 bases from J, the junction contained 6 bases not matched to a gene. CDR3 length: 15 residues. Germline V lookup: CDR1 MNHEY, CDR2 SVGAGI. CDR3 in DNA: TGTGCCAGCAGTTACTGGGGTACAGGGGACGGGGAGCTGTTTTTT. This translates into CASSYWGTGDGELFF.

This clone came up a few times. The V and J genes are TRBV6-1 and TRBJ2-2; 12 nucleotides match TRBD2. This CDR3 is built from 15 residues. With 2 bases clipped from V and 6 bases from J, the junction kept 1 base outside the gene matches. The germline gives CDR1 MNHNS, CDR2 SASEGT. CDR3 sequence (DNA): TGTGCCAGCAGTGAATCTAGCGGGGGGGCCGGGGAGCTGTTTTTT. This sequence encodes CASSESSGGAGELFF.

The chain employs TRBV5-6 and TRBJ2-3; the match to TRBD2 covers 9 bases. Germline-derived CDR1 and CDR2 are SGHDT and YYEEEE. The CDR3 length is 17 residues. The V and J ends lost 2 bases and 4 bases, in that order; junction bases with no gene match: 11. CDR3 sequence reads: CASSLTRGRVRADTQYF. The CDR3 DNA reads as TGTGCCAGCAGCTTAACTCGCGGGAGGGTCAGGGCAGATACGCAGTATTTT.

This chain uses TRBV9 with TRBJ2-7; no clear D gene. The V and J ends lost 4 bases and 4 bases respectively, with 9 bases between them. Germline CDR1 SGDLS, CDR2 YYNGEE. This CDR3 has 12 residues. DNA of the CDR3: TGTGCCAGCAGCCCCCGAGATTACGAGCAGTACTTC. Translation gives CASSPRDYEQYF.

The chain carries TRBV29-1 and TRBJ2-7, with TRBD1 identical over 11 bases. Looked up from germline, CDR1 is SQVTM and CDR2 is ANQGSEA. V lost 4 bases and J lost 6; bases outside the gene matches: 5. The CDR3 runs 13 residues. CDR3 nucleotides: TGCAGCGTTGTGGGGGGACAGGGGGGCGAGCAGTACTTC. Translated: CSVVGGQGGEQYF.

V and J are TRBV28 and TRBJ2-5; TRBD2 aligns across 7 bases. The CDR3 is 17 residues long. Per germline, CDR1 MDHEN and CDR2 SYDVKM. Losses at the gene ends were 2 bases for V and 5 bases for J; bases not matched to a gene: 14. The CDR3 region has the DNA TGTGCCAGCAGTTTAGAGGAGGCTAGCGGCCCGGAGGAGACCCAGTACTTC. Its protein product is CASSLEEASGPEETQYF. The variable domain in full, completed from reference TRBV28 and TRBJ2-5, reads DVKVTQSSRYLVKRTGEKVFLECVQDMDHENMFWYRQDPGLGLRLIYFSYDVKMKEKGDIPEGYSVSREKKERFSLILESASTNQTSMYLCASSLEEASGPEETQYFGPGTRLLVL.

The chain links TRBV28 to TRBJ2-7; 8 positions agree with TRBD1. CDR3 length equals 16 residues. Germline CDR1 and CDR2: MDHEN and SYDVKM. V gave up 7 bases and J gave up 2 bases; unmatched junction bases: 13. The CDR3 here is CASTYTGQGRTYEQYF. The DNA of the CDR3 is TGTGCCAGCACCTACACCGGACAGGGCAGAACCTACGAGCAGTACTTC.

The chain employs TRBV28 and TRBJ1-5; 8 bases fit TRBD1. The ends lost 5 bases at V and 5 bases at J; junction bases unmatched: 8. The CDR3 extends over 15 amino acids. CDR1 MDHEN and CDR2 SYDVKM come from the germline V gene. In DNA form, the CDR3 reads TGTGCCAGCAGTGTTTTAGGGACAGGATATCAGCCCCAGCATTTT. Translation gives CASSVLGTGYQPQHF.

V is TRBV18 and J is TRBJ1-2, with TRBD1 matching 7 bases. CDR1 is KGHSH, CDR2 LQKENI, per germline. The CDR3 contains 15 residues. With 3 bases clipped from V and 4 bases from J, the junction kept 8 bases outside the gene matches. CDR3 DNA sequence: TGTGCCAGCTCACCCTCCGGGACAGCATTCTATGGCTACACCTTC. This translates into CASSPSGTAFYGYTF. The variable domain in full, completed from reference TRBV18 and TRBJ1-2, reads NAGVMQNPRHLVRRRGQEARLRCSPMKGHSHVYWYRQLPEEGLKFMVYLQKENIIDESGMPKERFSAEFPKEGPSILRIQQVVRGDSAAYFCASSPSGTAFYGYTFGSGTRLTVV.

The chain is built from TRBV19 and TRBJ2-1; 9 positions match TRBD2. V trimming: 4 bases; J trimming: 3 bases; junction bases outside the gene matches: 4. The germline V gene encodes CDR1 LNHDA and CDR2 SQIVND (reference sequence). This CDR3 has 15 residues. The CDR3 nucleotides are TGTGCCAGTAGTACGAGCGGGGGGCACTACAATGAGCAGTTCTTC. Translated: CASSTSGGHYNEQFF.

V usage is TRBV28 and J usage is TRBJ1-5; D might be TRBD1 (6 bases). V gave up 3 bases and J gave up 5 bases, with 14 bases separating them. This CDR3 is 15 amino acids long. Germline-derived CDR1 and CDR2 are MDHEN and SYDVKM. The DNA of the CDR3 is TGTGCCAGCAGTTTTTTAGGCAGGGGCGATCAGCCCCAGCATTTT. Translating gives CASSFLGRGDQPQHF.

Comment on this clone: The junction shows a germline mismatch at one end, possibly a read error. V and J are TRBV19 and TRBJ1-5; D possibly corresponds to TRBD1 (6 bases). The germline V gene encodes CDR1 LNHDA and CDR2 SQIVND (reference sequence). This CDR3 contains 15 residues. CDR3 in DNA: TGTGTCAGTAGTATAGATTCGAGGGGGACTCAGCCCCAGCATTTT. Residues: CVSSIDSRGTQPQHF.

Here the CDR3 reads CASSLSHRELTYEQYF. CDR3 sequence (DNA): TGTGCCAGCAGCTTATCGCACAGGGAACTTACCTACGAGCAGTACTTC. The V and J genes are TRBV7-9 and TRBJ2-7, with D possibly matching TRBD1 (6 bases). CDR1 and CDR2 from the germline V gene are SEHNR and FQNEAQ (reference sequence). V was pared by 2 bases and J by 2 bases, with 16 bases between. The length of the CDR3 is 16 residues.

The V call is TRBV5-4, the J call TRBJ2-5; 11 bases align to TRBD1. The assigned J gene may be wrong: the sequence end matches TRBJ2-7 better. Germline loops: CDR1 SGHNT, CDR2 YYREEE (reference sequence). The CDR3 consists of 15 residues. The CDR3 spells CASNTWGQGAYEQYF. The CDR3 DNA reads TGTGCCAGCAACACATGGGGACAGGGGGCCTACGAGCAGTACTTC.

This clone was seen only once. The chain employs TRBV6-1 and TRBJ2-7; 7 nucleotides match TRBD1. The CDR3 spans 15 residues. V lost 5 bases and J lost 3; bases outside the gene matches: 10. CDR1 and CDR2 (germline): MNHNS, SASEGT. Written as DNA, the CDR3 is TGTGCCAGCAGTTCATGGGACAGCCCAAACTACGAGCAGTACTTC. Encoded protein: CASSSWDSPNYEQYF.

J is TRBJ2-7 and V is TRBV7-6; TRBD1 matches 7 bases. Trimming removed 5 bases from V and 7 bases from J; junction bases left unmatched: 11. CDR1 is SGHVS and CDR2 is FNYEAQ in the germline V gene. The CDR3 totals 14 residues. The CDR3 DNA is TGTGCCAGCAGCATCTCGACAGGGATAGAAGAGCAGTACTTC. Protein product: CASSISTGIEEQYF. The full variable domain, rest sourced from reference TRBV7-6 and TRBJ2-7, is GAGVSQSPRYKVTKRGQDVALRCDPISGHVSLYWYRQALGQGPEFLTYFNYEAQQDKSGLPNDRFSAERPEGSISTLTIQRTEQRDSAMYRCASSISTGIEEQYFGPGTRLTVT.

The V and J genes are TRBV7-9 and TRBJ2-7; 8 bases align to TRBD2. Trimming took 4 bases from V and 6 from J; bases not matched to a gene: 2. This CDR3 has 12 residues. The germline V gene encodes CDR1 SEHNR and CDR2 FQNEAQ (reference sequence). The CDR3 protein is CASSSTSVEQYF. DNA for the CDR3: TGTGCCAGCAGCTCGACTAGCGTCGAGCAGTACTTC.

This clone appeared once. V is TRBV7-8 and J is TRBJ2-1; TRBD2 matches at 13 bases. This CDR3 comprises 15 residues. Germline assignment: CDR1 SGHVS and CDR2 FQNEAQ. J gave up 4 bases and V 5 bases, and 2 bases lay outside the gene matches. CDR3 sequence (DNA): TGTGCCAGCAGCCGGACTAGCGGGGGATACAATGAGCAGTTCTTC. This sequence encodes CASSRTSGGYNEQFF.

This chain connects TRBV10-2 to TRBJ2-7; 7 nucleotides align to TRBD2. J gave up 0 bases and V 5 bases, and 4 bases lay outside the gene matches. CDR3 length equals 14 residues. Germline CDR1 is WSHSY and CDR2 is SAAADI. The CDR3 loop reads CASSWGGDSYEQYF. CDR3 nucleotide sequence: TGCGCCAGCAGTTGGGGGGGGGACTCCTACGAGCAGTACTTC.

The J gene is TRBJ1-3, the V gene TRBV7-9; D not resolved. The germline CDR1 and CDR2 sequences are SEHNR and FQNEAQ (reference sequence). This CDR3 region has 14 residues. The V gene lost 1 base and the J gene lost 3 bases, with 7 bases spanning the gap. CDR3 DNA: TGTGCCAGCAGCTTAGTGACTGGTGGAAACACCATATATTTT. This sequence encodes CASSLVTGGNTIYF.